The 10 T cell receptor beta chains below were found in one sample sequenced in a study of T cells in Graves' hyperthyroidism and ophthalmopathy. TCR beta CDR3 region amplification was performed from RNA transcripts. A first-round RT-PCR of the TCR CDR3 used the HTBI primer set. Via MiXCR, TCRdb re-called the multiplex PCR reads, giving one row per CDR3 protein. In the table there are 400,000 to 500,000 distinct CDR3 sequences, 13% to 15% of which are singletons. The specimen sequenced was blood. All receptors derive from a woman aged 18-30 years with Graves' hyperthyroidism.

This clonotype was detected ten times or more. The J gene is TRBJ2-1, the V gene TRBV6-2 or TRBV6-3; D unclear. The CDR3 loop spans 16 amino acids. V dropped 5 bases and J dropped 3 bases, with 17 bases sitting between them. The germline gives CDR1 MNHEY, CDR2 SVGEGT. The CDR3 sequence is CASSHAIMGYYNEQFF. Written as DNA, the CDR3 is TGTGCCAGCAGTCACGCTATTATGGGTTACTACAATGAGCAGTTCTTC.

This chain joins TRBV5-1 and TRBJ2-3, with TRBD1 identical over 7 bases. The J call could be wrong; TRBJ1-5 is a better fit for the DNA end. Germline V CDR1 and CDR2: SGHRS, YFSETQ. CDR3 length: 15 residues. DNA for the CDR3: TGCGCCAGCAGCTCTAAACAGGGGTACACAGATACGCAGCATTTT. Translating gives CASSSKQGYTDTQHF.

The chain combines TRBV7-9 with TRBJ2-5, with 8 nucleotides matching TRBD2. With 5 bases clipped from V and 5 bases from J, the junction kept 7 bases outside the gene matches. This CDR3 has 14 amino acids. CDR1 SEHNR and CDR2 FQNEAQ come from the germline V gene (reference sequence). CDR3 sequence reads: CASSRSGSKETQYF. DNA of the CDR3: TGTGCCAGCAGCCGAAGCGGGAGTAAGGAGACCCAGTACTTC.

In this sample, this clonotype turned up many times. This chain connects TRBV7-3 to TRBJ2-2; D is tentatively TRBD1 or TRBD2 (6 bases each). The CDR3 has 14 residues. V lost 5 bases, J lost 3 bases, and 10 bases lay in between. From germline, CDR1 is SGHTA and CDR2 FQGTGA. This CDR3 reads CASSAGQDTGELFF. The CDR3 coding sequence is TGTGCCAGCAGCGCGGGACAAGACACCGGGGAGCTGTTTTTT.

This clonotype was observed a few times. The V gene is TRBV29-1, the J gene TRBJ2-1; tentative D call: TRBD2 (7 bases). V was shortened by 8 bases and J by 14 bases, with 19 bases between the two germline ends. The CDR3 has 11 amino acids. Germline V gives CDR1 SQVTM, CDR2 ANQGSEA. CDR3 in DNA: TGCAGCCTTTACGGGGGGCTTGGGGAGTTCTTC. Translation gives CSLYGGLGEFF.

The rearrangement joins TRBV5-1 to TRBJ1-5; TRBD1 might be the D (5 bases). Germline CDR1 is SGHRS and CDR2 is YFSETQ. This CDR3 is 16 amino acids long. V lost 0 bases and J lost 2, with 12 bases in between. CDR3 residues: CASSLGVGDGNQPQHF. As DNA, the CDR3 is TGCGCCAGCAGCTTGGGAGTGGGGGATGGCAATCAGCCCCAGCATTTT.

This clonotype turned up a few times. A read error may produce the germline difference seen at one junction end. The chain links TRBV24-1 to TRBJ2-3; 7 bases map to TRBD1. The CDR3 is made up of 13 amino acids. Germline loops: CDR1 KGHDR, CDR2 SFDVKD. CDR3 region: CATSDWRTGTQYF. The CDR3 region has the DNA TGTGCCACCAGTGATTGGAGGACAGGTACGCAGTATTTT.

This clonotype was counted many times. The V call is TRBV20-1, the J call TRBJ2-1; 13 nucleotides match TRBD2. Germline V gives CDR1 DFQATT, CDR2 SNEGSKA (reference sequence). V lost 6 bases and J lost 4; bases outside the gene matches: 6. The CDR3 loop spans 15 amino acids. This CDR3 is CSAPGTSGVYNEQFF. In DNA, the CDR3 is TGCAGTGCGCCGGGGACTAGCGGGGTATACAATGAGCAGTTCTTC.

V usage is TRBV10-3 and J usage is TRBJ2-1, with TRBD1 matching over 7 bases. The CDR3 covers 14 residues. Germline values: CDR1 ENHRY, CDR2 SYGVKD. The ends lost 4 bases at V and 1 base at J; junction bases unmatched: 1. CDR3 DNA: TGTGCCATCAGTGGGACAGGTTCCTACAATGAGCAGTTCTTC. Translation gives CAISGTGSYNEQFF.

There are a few counts of this clonotype. This chain links TRBV27 with TRBJ2-1, with 10 bases matching TRBD2. The length of the CDR3 is 14 residues. The V gene end was trimmed by 5 bases and the J gene end by 13 bases; junction bases not matched to a gene: 11. CDR1 and CDR2 from the germline V gene are MNHEY and SMNVEV (reference sequence). The CDR3 coding sequence is TGTGCCAGCAGTCCGGGACTAGCGACGGAAAATCAGTTCTTC. This codes for CASSPGLATENQFF.